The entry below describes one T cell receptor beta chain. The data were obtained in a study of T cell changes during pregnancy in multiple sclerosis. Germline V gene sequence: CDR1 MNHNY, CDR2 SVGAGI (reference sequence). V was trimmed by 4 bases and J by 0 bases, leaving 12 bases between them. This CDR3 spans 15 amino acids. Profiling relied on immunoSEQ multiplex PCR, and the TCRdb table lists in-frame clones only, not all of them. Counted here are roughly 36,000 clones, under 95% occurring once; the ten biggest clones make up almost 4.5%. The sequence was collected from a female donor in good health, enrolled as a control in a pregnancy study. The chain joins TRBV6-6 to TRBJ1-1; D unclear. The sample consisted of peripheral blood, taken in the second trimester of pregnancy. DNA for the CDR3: TGTGCCAGCAGTTTCAATGCAGGTCTGAACACTGAAGCTTTCTTT. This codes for CASSFNAGLNTEAFF.